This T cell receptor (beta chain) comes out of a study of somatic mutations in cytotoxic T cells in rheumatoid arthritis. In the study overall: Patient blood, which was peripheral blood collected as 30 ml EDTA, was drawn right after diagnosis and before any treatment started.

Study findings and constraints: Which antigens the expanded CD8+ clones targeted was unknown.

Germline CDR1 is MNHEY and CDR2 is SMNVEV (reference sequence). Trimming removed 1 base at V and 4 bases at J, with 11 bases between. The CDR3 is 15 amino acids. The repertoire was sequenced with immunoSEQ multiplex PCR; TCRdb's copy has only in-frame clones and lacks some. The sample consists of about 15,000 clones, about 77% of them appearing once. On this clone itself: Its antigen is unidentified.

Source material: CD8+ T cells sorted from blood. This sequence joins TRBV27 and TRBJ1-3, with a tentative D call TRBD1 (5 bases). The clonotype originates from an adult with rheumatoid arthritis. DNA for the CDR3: TGTGCCAGCAGTTTATTTCTCGGGGCGGGAAACACCATATATTTT. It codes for CASSLFLGAGNTIYF.